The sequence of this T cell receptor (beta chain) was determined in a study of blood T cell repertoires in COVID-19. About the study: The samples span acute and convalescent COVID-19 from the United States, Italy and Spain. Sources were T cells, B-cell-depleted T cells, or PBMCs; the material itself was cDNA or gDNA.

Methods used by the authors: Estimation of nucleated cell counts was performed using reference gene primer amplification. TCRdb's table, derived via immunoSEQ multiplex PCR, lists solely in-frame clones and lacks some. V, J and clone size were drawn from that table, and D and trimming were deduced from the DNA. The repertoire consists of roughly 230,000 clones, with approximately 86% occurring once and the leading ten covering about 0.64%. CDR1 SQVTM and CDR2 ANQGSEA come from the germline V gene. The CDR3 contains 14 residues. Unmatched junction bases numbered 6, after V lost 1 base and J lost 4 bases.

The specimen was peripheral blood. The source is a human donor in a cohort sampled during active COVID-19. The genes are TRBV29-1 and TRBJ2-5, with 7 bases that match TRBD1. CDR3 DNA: TGCAGCGTTGAAGCTCTGACAGGGCGAGAGACCCAGTACTTC. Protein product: CSVEALTGRETQYF.